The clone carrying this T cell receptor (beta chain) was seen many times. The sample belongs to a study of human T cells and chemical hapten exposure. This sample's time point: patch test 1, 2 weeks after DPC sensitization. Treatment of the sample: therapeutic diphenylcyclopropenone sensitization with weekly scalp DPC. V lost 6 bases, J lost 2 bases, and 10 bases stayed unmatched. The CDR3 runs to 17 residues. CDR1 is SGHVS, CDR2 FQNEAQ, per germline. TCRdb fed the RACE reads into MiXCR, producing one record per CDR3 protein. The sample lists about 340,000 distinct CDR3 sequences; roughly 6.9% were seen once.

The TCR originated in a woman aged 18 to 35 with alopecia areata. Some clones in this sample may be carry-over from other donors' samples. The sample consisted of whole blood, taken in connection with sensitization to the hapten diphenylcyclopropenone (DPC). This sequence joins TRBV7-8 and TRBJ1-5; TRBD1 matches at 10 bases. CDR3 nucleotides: TGTGCCAGCAGGCAATTGGGCGGGACAGGGGGCAATCAGCCCCAGCATTTT. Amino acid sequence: CASRQLGGTGGNQPQHF. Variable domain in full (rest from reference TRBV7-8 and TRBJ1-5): GAGVSQSPRYKVAKRGQDVALRCDPISGHVSLFWYQQALGQGPEFLTYFQNEAQLDKSGLPSDRFFAERPEGSVSTLKIQRTQQEDSAVYLCASRQLGGTGGNQPQHFGDGTRLSIL.